The next 20 T cell receptor beta chains were all read from a single sample in a study of blood T cell repertoires in COVID-19. Using immunoSEQ multiplex PCR, the repertoire was profiled, and TCRdb retains in-frame clones only, with some absent. The sample includes some 110,000 clones, 65% to 80% of them seen just once. Sequencing was carried out using peripheral blood. Receptors were obtained from a man aged 65 to 85 with acute or convalescent COVID-19.

The CDR3 spells CASSLQGFGYTF. The CDR3 DNA sequence: TGTGCCAGCAGTTTACAGGGCTTCGGCTACACCTTC. The gene calls are TRBV12-3 or TRBV12-4 and TRBJ1-2, with D perhaps matching TRBD1 (5 bases). V was trimmed by 2 bases and J by 8 bases, leaving 9 bases between them. The CDR3 sequence is 12 residues long.

The chain carries TRBV11-3 and TRBJ2-7; D is unresolved. The CDR3 loop spans 13 amino acids. V was pared by 0 bases and J by 3 bases, with 6 bases between. The germline gives CDR1 SGHNT, CDR2 YENEEA. The chain's CDR3 is CASSLESVYEQYF. In DNA, the CDR3 is TGTGCCAGCAGCTTAGAATCAGTCTACGAGCAGTACTTC.

J is TRBJ2-4 and V is TRBV15, with TRBD1 as a possible D gene (6 bases). Germline loops: CDR1 LNHNV, CDR2 YYDKDF (reference sequence). V was cut by 4 bases and J by 6 bases, with 16 bases left in between. This CDR3 has 15 residues. In DNA, the CDR3 is TGTGCCACCAGCACCGTTGGAACAGGGAGAAACATTCAGTACTTC. Residues: CATSTVGTGRNIQYF.

The rearrangement joins TRBV3-1 (or the pseudogene TRBV3-2) to TRBJ2-5, with 15 bases aligning to TRBD2. The CDR3 runs to 18 residues. V was pared by 3 bases and J by 5 bases, with 10 bases of the junction left unmatched. From germline, CDR1 is LGHDT and CDR2 YNNKEL (reference sequence). The CDR3 nucleotides are TGTGCCAGCAGCCATGCACCCACTGGGACTAGCGGGAGGGAGACCCAGTACTTC. Amino acid sequence: CASSHAPTGTSGRETQYF.

V usage is TRBV10-3 and J usage is TRBJ2-5; possible D gene TRBD2, 5 bases. Germline V gene sequence: CDR1 ENHRY, CDR2 SYGVKD. CDR3 size: 14 residues. V lost 4 bases, J lost 2 bases, and 11 bases lay in between. Here the CDR3 reads CAISVGGGQETQYF. CDR3 DNA sequence: TGTGCCATCAGTGTGGGTGGCGGGCAAGAGACCCAGTACTTC.

The chain carries TRBV5-1 and TRBJ2-1, with 8 bases fitting TRBD2. V trimming: 3 bases; J trimming: 7 bases; junction bases outside the gene matches: 6. Looked up from germline, CDR1 is SGHRS and CDR2 is YFSETQ. CDR3 length equals 14 residues. DNA for the CDR3: TGCGCCAGCAGCTCAGGGACTAGTTTGAATGAGCAGTTCTTC. Protein: CASSSGTSLNEQFF.

This chain uses TRBV28 with TRBJ1-4; TRBD1 aligns across 7 bases. The J segment lost 0 bases and the V segment lost 5 bases, leaving 9 bases of the junction unmatched. The CDR3 contains 17 residues. Germline V gives CDR1 MDHEN, CDR2 SYDVKM. The CDR3 bases are TGTGCCAGCAGTCACAACGATGGGACAGCAACTAATGAAAAACTGTTTTTT. This sequence encodes CASSHNDGTATNEKLFF.

The rearrangement links TRBV27 to TRBJ2-7; 7 bases match TRBD1. Germline CDR1 and CDR2: MNHEY and SMNVEV (reference sequence). The V segment lost 5 bases and the J segment 3 bases; nucleotides outside the gene matches: 4. The CDR3 totals 13 residues. The CDR3 DNA reads TGTGCCAGCAGTACCGGGACAGACTACGAGCAGTACTTC. Amino acid sequence: CASSTGTDYEQYF.

The CDR3 DNA is TGTGCCAGCAGTTCGGCTAGCCCCCACGAGCAGTTCTTC. It encodes CASSSASPHEQFF. The chain couples TRBV28 to TRBJ2-1, with a weak D call TRBD2 (5 bases). CDR1 is MDHEN, CDR2 SYDVKM, per germline. The CDR3 has 13 amino acids. V lost 4 bases and J 10 bases, leaving 14 bases between the germline ends.

The CDR3 DNA reads as TGTGCCAGCAGCCCCAGGACAGGGACGGGCTACACCTTC. It translates to CASSPRTGTGYTF. The J gene is TRBJ1-2, the V gene TRBV28, with TRBD1 identical over 8 bases. CDR1 and CDR2 (germline): MDHEN, SYDVKM. This CDR3 comprises 13 residues. Trimming removed 6 bases from V and 8 bases from J; junction bases left unmatched: 8.

This clone was seen a few times. The rearrangement uses TRBV18 and TRBJ2-2; 10 bases map to TRBD1. The trim removed 8 bases at V and 5 bases at J, leaving 8 bases unmatched. The germline V gene encodes CDR1 KGHSH and CDR2 LQKENI. CDR3 size: 15 residues. DNA of the CDR3: TGTGCCAGCGTACCGGGACAGGGGACAACCGGGGAGCTGTTTTTT. Protein sequence: CASVPGQGTTGELFF.

This clone was seen more than once but under ten times. The CDR3 region is CASSRTGFGNQPQHF. DNA of the CDR3: TGTGCCAGCAGCAGAACAGGGTTTGGCAATCAGCCCCAGCATTTT. This chain uses TRBV3-1 (or the pseudogene TRBV3-2) with TRBJ1-5, with TRBD1 as a possible D gene (6 bases). CDR1 is LGHDT and CDR2 is YNNKEL in the germline V gene (reference sequence). Trimming removed 5 bases at V and 2 bases at J, with 13 bases between. This CDR3 region has 15 residues.

V is TRBV7-2 and J is TRBJ2-5, with D uncertain. The V gene lost 5 bases and the J gene lost 0 bases, with 10 bases spanning the gap. The CDR3 is 14 amino acids. The germline CDR1 and CDR2 sequences are SGHTA and FQGNSA. CDR3 bases: TGTGCCAGCAGCAGACCAGGTTACCAAGAGACCCAGTACTTC. Protein product: CASSRPGYQETQYF.

The chain uses TRBV5-4 and TRBJ1-1, with a possible D match to TRBD1 (6 bases). The CDR3 consists of 15 residues. CDR1 is SGHNT and CDR2 is YYREEE in the germline V gene (reference sequence). The V gene lost 0 bases and the J gene lost 2 bases, with 11 bases spanning the gap. The CDR3 DNA sequence: TGTGCCAGCAGCTTGGGTGAGACAGGTAACACTGAAGCTTTCTTT. It yields the protein CASSLGETGNTEAFF. The whole variable domain, remainder taken from reference TRBV5-4 and TRBJ1-1, is ETGVTQSPTHLIKTRGQQVTLRCSSQSGHNTVSWYQQALGQGPQFIFQYYREEENGRGNFPPRFSGLQFPNYSSELNVNALELDDSALYLCASSLGETGNTEAFFGQGTRLTVV.

The chain has TRBV7-9 and TRBJ2-1; D possibly corresponds to TRBD1 (6 bases). The CDR3 has 12 residues. Germline CDR1 and CDR2: SEHNR and FQNEAQ (reference sequence). Trimming removed 5 bases from V and 8 bases from J, with 10 bases in between. The CDR3 spells CASSLSGDEQFF. Written as DNA, the CDR3 is TGTGCCAGCAGCCTTTCAGGGGATGAGCAGTTCTTC.

V is TRBV5-6 and J is TRBJ2-1; TRBD2 matches at 8 bases. Germline assignment: CDR1 SGHDT and CDR2 YYEEEE. This CDR3 comprises 15 residues. Trimming cost V 2 bases and J 3 bases; bases outside gene matches: 4. The CDR3 DNA is TGTGCCAGCAGCTTTCCGGGGGGGAACTACAATGAGCAGTTCTTC. Translation gives CASSFPGGNYNEQFF.

This clone was seen only a few times. The V call is TRBV4-1, the J call TRBJ1-5, with 8 bases matching TRBD1. The ends lost 1 base at V and 7 bases at J; junction bases unmatched: 3. The CDR3 has 14 residues. Germline V gene data show CDR1 as MGHRA and CDR2 as YSYEKL. The DNA of the CDR3 is TGCGCCAGCAGCCAAGTGGACAGGGTACAGCCCCAGCATTTT. Protein: CASSQVDRVQPQHF.

The V and J genes are TRBV5-1 and TRBJ1-1; TRBD1 aligns across 10 bases. This CDR3 region has 16 residues. Germline V gene lookup returns CDR1 SGHRS and CDR2 YFSETQ. The trim removed 4 bases at V and 1 base at J, leaving 7 bases unmatched. The CDR3 loop is CASSDDRGPTNTEAFF. CDR3 coding DNA: TGCGCCAGCAGCGACGACAGGGGGCCTACGAACACTGAAGCTTTCTTT.

The V call is TRBV19, the J call TRBJ1-6; D is perhaps TRBD1 (5 bases). The germline V gene encodes CDR1 LNHDA and CDR2 SQIVND (reference sequence). This CDR3 has 14 residues. V lost 4 bases to trimming and J lost 9 bases, with 13 bases between them. The CDR3 loop reads CASSTQGMGSPLHF. CDR3 nucleotides: TGTGCCAGTAGTACCCAGGGTATGGGTTCACCCCTCCACTTT.

The rearrangement links TRBV7-2 to TRBJ1-2; possible D gene TRBD1, 6 bases. V was trimmed by 5 bases and J by 0 bases, leaving 13 bases between them. Germline values: CDR1 SGHTA, CDR2 FQGNSA. The CDR3 consists of 15 residues. CDR3 DNA sequence: TGTGCCAGCAGCCTGACAGGCCGCGCTAACTATGGCTACACCTTC. Residues: CASSLTGRANYGYTF.